What follows is one TCR beta chain and its context. The CDR3 totals 16 residues. Germline CDR1 is MDHEN and CDR2 is SYDVKM. V lost 7 bases to trimming and J lost 3 bases, with 18 bases between them. The data belong to a study of blood T cell repertoires in COVID-19. About the study: PBMCs, B-cell-depleted T cells, or T cells provided the cDNA or gDNA that made up the material.

Authors' data handling: For nucleated cells, counts were estimated from reference gene primer amplification. Method: immunoSEQ multiplex PCR; TCRdb's copy keeps in-frame clones and lacks some. Clone size and V and J calls were adopted from that table, with D and trimming inferred from the DNA. The table has some 240,000 clones, around 83% seen once. The genes are TRBV28 and TRBJ2-2; D might be TRBD2 (7 bases). The TCR sequence derives from a woman in her forties who had recovered from COVID-19. Specimen: peripheral blood. The CDR3 here is CASTLWGGADTGELFF. For the CDR3, the DNA is TGTGCCAGCACCCTCTGGGGGGGGGCCGACACCGGGGAGCTGTTTTTT.